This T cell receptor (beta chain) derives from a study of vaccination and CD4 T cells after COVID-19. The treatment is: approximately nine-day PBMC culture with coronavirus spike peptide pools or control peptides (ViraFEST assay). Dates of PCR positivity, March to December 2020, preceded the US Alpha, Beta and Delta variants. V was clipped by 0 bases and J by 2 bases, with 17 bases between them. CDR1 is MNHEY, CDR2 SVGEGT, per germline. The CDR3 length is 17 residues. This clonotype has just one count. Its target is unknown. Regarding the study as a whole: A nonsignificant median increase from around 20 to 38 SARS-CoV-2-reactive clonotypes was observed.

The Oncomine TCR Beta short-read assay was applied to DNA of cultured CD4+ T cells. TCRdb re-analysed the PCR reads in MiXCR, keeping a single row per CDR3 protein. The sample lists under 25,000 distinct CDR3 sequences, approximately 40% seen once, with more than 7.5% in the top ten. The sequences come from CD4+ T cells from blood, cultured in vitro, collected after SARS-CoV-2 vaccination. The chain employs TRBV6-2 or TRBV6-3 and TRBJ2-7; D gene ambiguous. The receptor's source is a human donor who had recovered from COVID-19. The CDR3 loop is CASSYSFVYSVPYEQYF. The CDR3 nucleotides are TGTGCCAGCAGTTACTCGTTTGTCTATTCGGTGCCCTACGAGCAGTACTTC.